This T cell receptor beta chain appears in the sequencing data of a study of CD8 T cells in ankylosing spondylitis. Study-wide results and caveats: Matched ankylosing spondylitis synovial fluid reportedly contained a significantly enriched population of disease-linked clones.

TCRdb reprocessed the 5' RACE reads via MiXCR and lists one record per CDR3 protein. The sample has 200,000 to 250,000 distinct CDR3 sequences; 10% are singletons. This clonotype was recorded many times. The antigen is unknown. The sample was blood, either unsorted or a sorted T cell fraction (not recorded which). This TCR derives from a male donor with ankylosing spondylitis or in good health (not recorded which).

The CDR3 is CASRCLAFGGYNEQFF. CDR3 coding DNA: TGTGCAAGTCGTTGTCTAGCGTTTGGGGGCTACAATGAGCAGTTCTTC. The rearrangement links TRBV12-2 to TRBJ2-1; TRBD2, as called in the table, went unchecked against the DNA. TRBV12-2 is flagged as a pseudogene. This CDR3 is built from 16 residues.